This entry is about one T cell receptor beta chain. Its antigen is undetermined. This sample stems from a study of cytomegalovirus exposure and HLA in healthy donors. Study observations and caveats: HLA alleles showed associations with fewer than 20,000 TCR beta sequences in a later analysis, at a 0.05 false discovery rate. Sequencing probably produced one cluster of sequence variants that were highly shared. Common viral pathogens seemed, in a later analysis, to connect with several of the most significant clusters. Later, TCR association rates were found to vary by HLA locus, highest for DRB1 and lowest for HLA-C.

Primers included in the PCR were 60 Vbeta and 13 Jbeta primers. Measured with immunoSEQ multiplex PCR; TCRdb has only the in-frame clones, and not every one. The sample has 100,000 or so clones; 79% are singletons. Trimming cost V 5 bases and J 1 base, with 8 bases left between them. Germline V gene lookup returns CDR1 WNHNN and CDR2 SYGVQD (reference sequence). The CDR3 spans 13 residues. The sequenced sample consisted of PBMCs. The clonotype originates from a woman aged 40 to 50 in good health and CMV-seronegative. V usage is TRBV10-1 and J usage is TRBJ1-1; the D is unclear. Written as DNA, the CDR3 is TGCGCCAGCAGTTTAACAGAGAACACTGAAGCTTTCTTT. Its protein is CASSLTENTEAFF.